Listed below are T cell receptor beta chains from one sample, sequenced in a study of blood T cell repertoires in COVID-19. TCRdb keeps only in-frame clones here, not all; method: immunoSEQ multiplex PCR. There are 350,000 or so clones in the sample; around nine tenths occur only once, and approximately 0.97% lies in the top ten. The specimen was PBMCs or T cells enriched from blood (not recorded which). The receptors were gathered from a woman aged 25 to 39 who had been exposed to COVID-19. CDR3s include the opening cysteine and the closing phenylalanine or tryptophan. A D gene is named only where the DNA matches it firmly. Clone size is not always given. Where it is, it says once, few, many or a class for expanded clones.

v_gene	d_gene	abundance	j_gene	CDR3nt	CDR3aa
TRBV10-3	TRBD1	-	TRBJ1-4	TGTGCCATCAGGGCGGGACAGGGGACCTTCGGGGATGAAAAACTGTTTTTT	CAIRAGQGTFGDEKLFF
TRBV10-3	-	-	TRBJ2-5	TGTGCCATCAGAGATTTTCCCGGGACTTCCCAAGAGACCCAGTACTTC	CAIRDFPGTSQETQYF
TRBV29-1	-	-	TRBJ2-7	TGCAGCGCTCAGTCTAGCGTAATATCCTACGAGCAGTACTTC	CSAQSSVISYEQYF
TRBV5-1	TRBD1	-	TRBJ1-6	TGCGCCAGCCGCCCGATTCCACAGGGGGACGGATCACCCCTCCACTTT	CASRPIPQGDGSPLHF
TRBV2	TRBD2	-	TRBJ2-2	TGTGCCAGAGCGGGAGAGAACACCGGGGAGCTGTTTTTT	CARAGENTGELFF
TRBV5-1	TRBD2	-	TRBJ2-7	TGCGCCAGCAGCTGGACTAGCGGGCTTGGCTACGAGCAGTACTTC	CASSWTSGLGYEQYF
TRBV11-2	TRBD2	-	TRBJ2-1	TGTGCCAGCAGCCCCACGATCGGACTAGCGGGAGTTAGTGAGCAGTTCTTC	CASSPTIGLAGVSEQFF
TRBV6-4	-	-	TRBJ2-6	TGTGCCAGCAGTGACTCGAGCCGGTCTGGGGCCAACGTCCTGACTTTC	CASSDSSRSGANVLTF
TRBV15	-	once	TRBJ1-4	TGTGCCACCGCCCGGGGGGGAGCTAATGAAAAACTGTTTTTT	CATARGGANEKLFF
TRBV7-2	TRBD1	-	TRBJ1-6	TGTGCCAGCAGCTTACCCCGCCCGGGACAGGGGCGCTCACCCCTCCACTTT	CASSLPRPGQGRSPLHF
TRBV14	-	-	TRBJ1-6	TGTGCCAGCAGCCAAGATCGAGTCCCCGGGAGCCAACACTTT	CASSQDRVPGSQHF
TRBV7-9	TRBD2	few	TRBJ2-1	TGTGCCAGCAGCTACCTAGCGGGCTCCTACAATGAGCAGTTCTTC	CASSYLAGSYNEQFF
TRBV18	TRBD1	-	TRBJ1-1	TGTGCCAGCTCACCACCCAAGGGGGCCCTATTGAACACTGAAGCTTTCTTT	CASSPPKGALLNTEAFF
TRBV9	TRBD2	-	TRBJ2-7	TGTGCCAGCAGCGTAGGGACTAGTGGGGAGCAGTACTTC	CASSVGTSGEQYF
TRBV7-3	TRBD1	-	TRBJ1-5	TGTGCCAGCAGCAGGGGGCACGGTCAGCCCCAGCATTTT	CASSRGHGQPQHF
TRBV5-1	-	-	TRBJ1-1	TGCGCCAGCAGCCCCGGCCCTGGAGGGAGCACTGAAGCTTTCTTT	CASSPGPGGSTEAFF
TRBV3-1/TRBV3-2	-	-	TRBJ1-4	TGTGCCAGCAGCCAGATCTCACAGGGAACTAATGAAAAACTGTTTTTT	CASSQISQGTNEKLFF
TRBV5-4	TRBD1	-	TRBJ1-2	TGTGCCAGCAGCGCGGGACAGGAAGACTATGGCTACACCTTC	CASSAGQEDYGYTF
TRBV3-1/TRBV3-2	-	-	TRBJ2-5	TGTGCCAGCAGCCGGGAGTTAGAGACCCAGTACTTC	CASSRELETQYF
TRBV5-1	TRBD2	once	TRBJ2-3	TGCGCCAGCAGCGGCGCTAGCGGGGTCGGGGATACGCAGTATTTT	CASSGASGVGDTQYF
TRBV27	TRBD2	-	TRBJ2-2	TGTGCCAGCAGTTTACGTCCTGGGACTAGCGGGAGCCCACGGAACACCGGGGAGCTGTTTTTT	CASSLRPGTSGSPRNTGELFF
TRBV19	-	-	TRBJ1-1	TGTGCCAGTAGTGCCCTTAGGGGGAGGGCTGAAGCTTTCTTT	CASSALRGRAEAFF
TRBV29-1	-	-	TRBJ2-1	TGCAGCGTTGAACCCAATGCCTACAATGAGCAGTTCTTC	CSVEPNAYNEQFF
TRBV7-9	TRBD1	-	TRBJ2-7	TGTGCCAGCAGCTTATTTCCAGGGGGAAAATACGAGCAGTACTTC	CASSLFPGGKYEQYF
TRBV5-1	TRBD2	-	TRBJ2-1	TGCGCCAGCAGACCCCCCGGGACTAGCGGGAGGACCGGGGGGGAGCAGTTCTTC	CASRPPGTSGRTGGEQFF
TRBV5-4	TRBD1	-	TRBJ1-1	TGTGCCAGCAGCTTGGTTGGGGGACAGAGGAACACTGAAGCTTTCTTT	CASSLVGGQRNTEAFF
TRBV10-2	TRBD1	few	TRBJ1-5	TGCGCCAGCAGTGACGGACAGGGAATAGCCAATCAGCCCCAGCATTTT	CASSDGQGIANQPQHF
TRBV7-3	TRBD2	-	TRBJ2-3	TGTGCCAGCAGCTCACTAGCGGACACAGATACGCAGTATTTT	CASSSLADTDTQYF
TRBV5-1	-	few	TRBJ2-7	TGCGCCAGCAGCCGGACAGATAGCCTAAGCCACGAGCAGTACTTC	CASSRTDSLSHEQYF
TRBV6-5	-	-	TRBJ1-3	TGTGCCAGCAGGAGCTCTGGAAACACCATATATTTT	CASRSSGNTIYF
TRBV19	TRBD1	-	TRBJ2-5	TGTGCCAGTAGTCCGTCCGGGACAGGGGGCGAGGAGACCCAGTACTTC	CASSPSGTGGEETQYF
TRBV5-4	TRBD1	-	TRBJ2-7	TGTGCCAGCAGCTTAGGGGGCGGCCACCCCTACGAGCAGTACTTC	CASSLGGGHPYEQYF